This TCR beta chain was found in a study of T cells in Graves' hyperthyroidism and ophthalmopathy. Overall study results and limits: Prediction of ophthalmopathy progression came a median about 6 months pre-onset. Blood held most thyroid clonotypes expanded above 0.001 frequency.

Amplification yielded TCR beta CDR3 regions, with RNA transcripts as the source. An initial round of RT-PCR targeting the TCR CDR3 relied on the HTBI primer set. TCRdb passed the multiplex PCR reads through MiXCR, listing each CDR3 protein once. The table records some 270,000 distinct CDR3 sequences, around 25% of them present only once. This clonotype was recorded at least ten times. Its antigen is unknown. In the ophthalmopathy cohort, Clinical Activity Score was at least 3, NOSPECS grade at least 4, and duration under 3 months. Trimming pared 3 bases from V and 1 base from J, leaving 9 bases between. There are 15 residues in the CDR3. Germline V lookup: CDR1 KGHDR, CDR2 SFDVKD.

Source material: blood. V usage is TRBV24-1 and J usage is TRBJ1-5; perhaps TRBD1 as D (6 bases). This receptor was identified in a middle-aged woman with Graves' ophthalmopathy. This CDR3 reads CATSDNRESNQPQHF. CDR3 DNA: TGTGCCACCAGTGATAACAGGGAAAGCAATCAGCCCCAGCATTTT.